Below are 29 T cell receptor beta chains sequenced from a single sample in a study of blood T cell repertoires in COVID-19. Measured with immunoSEQ multiplex PCR; TCRdb has only the in-frame clones, and not every one. The repertoire holds 100,000 to 150,000 clones, with roughly four fifths as singletons. Material for sequencing was peripheral blood. The receptors stem from a woman between 50 and 59 years old with acute or convalescent COVID-19.

This clone was counted once. CDR3 sequence (DNA): TGTGCCAGCAGTAACGCTATGGACAGAAATGAAAAACTGTTTTTT. Protein product: CASSNAMDRNEKLFF. V is TRBV6-5 and J is TRBJ1-4, with TRBD1 as a possible D gene (6 bases). The CDR3 sequence is 15 residues long. V shed 5 bases and J shed 5 bases, with 15 bases lying between them. Germline assignment: CDR1 MNHEY and CDR2 SVGAGI.

Comments on this clone: Germline is not matched at one junction end, which may reflect a read error. This chain links TRBV6-1 with TRBJ1-1, with D perhaps matching TRBD1 (5 bases). The germline V gene has CDR1 MNHNS and CDR2 SASEGT. The CDR3 is 14 amino acids. The CDR3: CASSKAGSDTEAFF. CDR3 nucleotides: TGTGCCAGCAGTAAAGCAGGGAGTGACACTGAAGCTTTCTTT.

The sample holds one count of this clone. V usage is TRBV7-9 and J usage is TRBJ2-1; D call uncertain. Germline V CDR1 and CDR2: SEHNR, FQNEAQ (reference sequence). This CDR3 has 15 amino acids. Trimming stripped 4 bases from V and 6 bases from J, with 16 bases between. CDR3 DNA sequence: TGTGCCAGCAGCTCGACCGGTCTAGTGGGCAATGAGCAGTTCTTC. Protein product: CASSSTGLVGNEQFF.

In this sample, this clone turned up a few times. This rearrangement joins TRBV5-1 to TRBJ2-7; 7 bases fit TRBD2. Germline CDR1 is SGHRS and CDR2 is YFSETQ. There are 17 residues in the CDR3. V lost 0 bases to trimming and J lost 0 bases; unmatched junction nucleotides: 9. CDR3 sequence: CASSLGYGGNPSYEQYF. The CDR3 coding sequence is TGCGCCAGCAGCTTGGGATACGGGGGGAACCCCTCCTACGAGCAGTACTTC.

V is TRBV29-1 and J is TRBJ2-7; 9 bases match TRBD1. CDR1 is SQVTM, CDR2 ANQGSEA, per germline. V was clipped by 1 base and J by 9 bases; unmatched bases: 7. The CDR3 length is 13 residues. The CDR3 nucleotides read TGCAGCGTTGAAGCGGGACAGGGAAGAATGCAGTACTTC. Its protein product is CSVEAGQGRMQYF.

The chain joins TRBV4-2 to TRBJ1-4, with no clear D. CDR3 size: 14 residues. Trimming stripped 8 bases from V and 4 bases from J, with 14 bases between. Per germline, CDR1 LGHNA and CDR2 YNFKEQ. Written as DNA, the CDR3 is TGTGCCAGCCGTCTACAGCGGGATAATGAAAAACTGTTTTTT. Translation: CASRLQRDNEKLFF.

The V gene is TRBV2, the J gene TRBJ2-6; no reliable D call. Deletions cut 10 bases from V and 0 bases from J, with 7 bases between. Germline lookup yields CDR1 SNHLY and CDR2 FYNNEI. The CDR3 contains 13 residues. CDR3 DNA: TGTGCCATTATCTACTCTGGGGCCAACGTCCTGACTTTC. Its protein product is CAIIYSGANVLTF.

The chain employs TRBV19 and TRBJ2-2; TRBD2 is a possible D gene (6 bases). CDR1 LNHDA and CDR2 SQIVND come from the germline V gene (reference sequence). V lost 5 bases, J lost 2 bases, and 12 bases lay in between. CDR3 length equals 15 residues. The CDR3, as DNA: TGTGCCAGTAGTGCACCGGGACTCAACACCGGGGAGCTGTTTTTT. Translating it yields CASSAPGLNTGELFF.

The chain employs TRBV5-6 and TRBJ1-2, with 8 bases matching TRBD1. In germline, CDR1 is SGHDT, CDR2 YYEEEE. CDR3 length equals 14 residues. The V segment lost 0 bases and the J segment 8 bases; nucleotides outside the gene matches: 6. CDR3 loop: CASSLGQGYVGYTF. CDR3 nucleotide sequence: TGTGCCAGCAGCTTGGGACAGGGGTATGTGGGCTACACCTTC.

The rearrangement uses TRBV2 and TRBJ2-2; 8 bases map to TRBD1. V lost 8 bases and J lost 5; bases outside the gene matches: 10. The CDR3 totals 15 residues. In germline, CDR1 is SNHLY, CDR2 FYNNEI. The CDR3 bases are TGTGCCAGCTCCCTCGACAGGGGTGGGACCGGGGAGCTGTTTTTT. It specifies CASSLDRGGTGELFF.

V is TRBV3-1 (or the pseudogene TRBV3-2) and J is TRBJ2-1; the D gene is possibly TRBD1 (6 bases). V was clipped by 3 bases and J by 7 bases, with 10 bases between them. CDR1 and CDR2 from the germline V gene are LGHDT and YNNKEL (reference sequence). This CDR3 contains 13 residues. The CDR3, as DNA: TGTGCCAGCAGCCAGGGGGCGGTTAATGAGCAGTTCTTC. As protein: CASSQGAVNEQFF.

The V gene is TRBV7-9, the J gene TRBJ1-2; D not resolved. Germline V gene data show CDR1 as SEHNR and CDR2 as FQNEAQ (reference sequence). V was clipped by 0 bases and J by 3 bases, with 8 bases between them. The CDR3 loop spans 14 amino acids. The CDR3 spells CASSLAGIDYGYTF. The CDR3 DNA sequence: TGTGCCAGCAGCTTAGCCGGGATCGACTATGGCTACACCTTC.

In DNA, the CDR3 is TGTGCCAGCAGTCACTTCCCATCGACAGTTGAAGCTTTCTTT. Amino acids: CASSHFPSTVEAFF. The chain carries TRBV28 and TRBJ1-1; perhaps TRBD1 as D (5 bases). V was cut by 5 bases and J by 7 bases, with 17 bases left in between. The CDR3 totals 14 residues. Germline CDR1 MDHEN, CDR2 SYDVKM.

V gene TRBV5-1 combines with J gene TRBJ1-1, with D perhaps TRBD1 (5 bases). The CDR3 spans 15 residues. Trimming left V 0 bases short and J 4 bases short, with 13 bases between. CDR1 SGHRS and CDR2 YFSETQ come from the germline V gene. The chain's CDR3 is CASSLAGFGGTEAFF. In DNA form, the CDR3 reads TGCGCCAGCAGCTTGGCCGGGTTCGGGGGCACTGAAGCTTTCTTT.

This clone was detected a few times. J is TRBJ2-7 and V is TRBV7-9; 11 nucleotides line up with TRBD1. CDR1 SEHNR and CDR2 FQNEAQ come from the germline V gene (reference sequence). The trim removed 5 bases at V and 2 bases at J, leaving 5 bases unmatched. CDR3 length: 15 residues. The DNA of the CDR3 is TGTGCCAGCAGCAATCCGGGACAGGGGGCCTACGAGCAGTACTTC. Translation gives CASSNPGQGAYEQYF.

This chain joins TRBV7-9 and TRBJ2-7; D call uncertain. CDR3 length: 14 residues. V gave up 3 bases and J gave up 3 bases, with 12 bases separating them. CDR1 is SEHNR and CDR2 is FQNEAQ in the germline V gene (reference sequence). Here the CDR3 DNA reads TGTGCCAGCAGCTTTCCGGCCCCGGGCTACGAGCAGTACTTC. Protein product: CASSFPAPGYEQYF.

This clone was detected only a few times. This sequence joins TRBV7-3 and TRBJ2-5; weak D call: TRBD2 (6 bases). The CDR3 extends over 14 amino acids. In germline, CDR1 is SGHTA, CDR2 FQGTGA. V lost 3 bases and J lost 7, with 15 bases in between. DNA of the CDR3: TGTGCCAGCAGCTTTAATGGGGGGAAGGCGACCCAGTACTTC. Translated: CASSFNGGKATQYF.

The chain employs TRBV6-5 and TRBJ1-1; the D gene is possibly TRBD1 (5 bases). Between the trimmed V and J ends, which lost 2 bases and 0 bases, there was a span of 10 bases. Germline values: CDR1 MNHEY, CDR2 SVGAGI. The CDR3 has 15 residues. The CDR3 region is CASSYRQFLNTEAFF. The CDR3 bases are TGTGCCAGCAGTTACAGACAGTTCTTGAACACTGAAGCTTTCTTT.

V is TRBV27 and J is TRBJ1-6, with 10 positions matching TRBD1. V was clipped by 6 bases and J by 9 bases; unmatched bases: 8. Germline V gives CDR1 MNHEY, CDR2 SMNVEV (reference sequence). This CDR3 is built from 15 residues. CDR3 sequence: CASRPTGTGASPLHF. The CDR3 nucleotides read TGTGCCAGCAGGCCAACCGGGACAGGGGCTTCACCCCTCCACTTT.

The chain carries TRBV5-4 and TRBJ2-1, with TRBD2 matching over 9 bases. V gave up 3 bases and J gave up 5 bases; unmatched junction bases: 3. The CDR3 totals 14 residues. Germline V lookup: CDR1 SGHNT, CDR2 YYREEE (reference sequence). The CDR3 bases are TGTGCCAGCAGCTCAAGACTAGCGGACAATGAGCAGTTCTTC. It translates to CASSSRLADNEQFF.

J is TRBJ2-7 and V is TRBV27, with 7 bases that match TRBD1. CDR3 size: 13 residues. Looked up from germline, CDR1 is MNHEY and CDR2 is SMNVEV (reference sequence). J gave up 2 bases and V 6 bases, and 4 bases lay outside the gene matches. The CDR3 is CASSRGQTYEQYF. The CDR3 bases are TGTGCCAGCAGCCGGGGACAGACCTACGAGCAGTACTTC.

V is TRBV19 and J is TRBJ1-1, with 9 bases identical to TRBD1. The germline CDR1 and CDR2 sequences are LNHDA and SQIVND (reference sequence). Trimming took 8 bases from V and 6 from J; bases not matched to a gene: 13. The CDR3 loop spans 15 amino acids. The CDR3 coding sequence is TGTGCCAGTTCCGGGACAGGGAGAATTAGAGCTGAAGCTTTCTTT. It is translated as CASSGTGRIRAEAFF.

The chain recombines TRBV5-1 with TRBJ1-5; no reliable D call. There are 15 residues in the CDR3. Germline values: CDR1 SGHRS, CDR2 YFSETQ. The ends were cut back, 0 bases at V and 7 bases at J, with 14 bases in the middle. DNA for the CDR3: TGCGCCAGCAGCTTGGCCGGAGGGAACGGGCAGCCCCAGCATTTT. Translated: CASSLAGGNGQPQHF.

V gene TRBV5-4 combines with J gene TRBJ1-2; D is undetermined. V gave up 4 bases and J gave up 2 bases, with 12 bases separating them. This CDR3 has 14 residues. Germline loops: CDR1 SGHNT, CDR2 YYREEE (reference sequence). The chain's CDR3 is CASSVSWANYGYTF. CDR3 coding DNA: TGTGCCAGCAGCGTCTCATGGGCCAACTATGGCTACACCTTC.

This sequence joins TRBV15 and TRBJ2-1; 10 bases match TRBD2. V shed 1 base, J shed 4 bases, and the junction held 19 bases outside the gene matches. The length of the CDR3 is 21 residues. Germline V gene data show CDR1 as LNHNV and CDR2 as YYDKDF (reference sequence). CDR3 residues: CATSRVGEWKSSGRGYNEQFF. The CDR3 coding sequence is TGTGCCACCAGCAGAGTGGGGGAGTGGAAGTCTAGCGGGAGAGGATACAATGAGCAGTTCTTC.

The chain carries TRBV7-9 and TRBJ1-5; no clear D. Germline V lookup: CDR1 SEHNR, CDR2 FQNEAQ (reference sequence). Trimming removed 9 bases at V and 0 bases at J, with 6 bases between. The CDR3 totals 12 residues. This chain's CDR3 is CASSYSNQPQHF. Written as DNA, the CDR3 is TGTGCCAGTAGTTATAGCAATCAGCCCCAGCATTTT.

This rearrangement joins TRBV10-3 to TRBJ1-2; D call uncertain. The germline V gene encodes CDR1 ENHRY and CDR2 SYGVKD. CDR3 length: 15 residues. Trimming took 4 bases from V and 4 from J, leaving 16 bases between them. The CDR3 sequence is CAISVDIPGGYGYTF. The CDR3 nucleotides are TGTGCCATCAGTGTTGACATTCCTGGAGGCTATGGCTACACCTTC.

V gene TRBV6-1 combines with J gene TRBJ1-4, with D possibly being TRBD1 (5 bases). Between the trimmed V and J ends, which lost 1 base and 6 bases, there was a span of 9 bases. The CDR3 consists of 14 residues. Per germline, CDR1 MNHNS and CDR2 SASEGT. The CDR3: CASSEEGMDEKLFF. CDR3 nucleotide sequence: TGTGCCAGCAGTGAAGAGGGGATGGATGAAAAACTGTTTTTT.

The J gene is TRBJ2-3, the V gene TRBV3-1 (or the pseudogene TRBV3-2), with 7 bases matching TRBD2. This CDR3 comprises 14 residues. The trim removed 10 bases at V and 0 bases at J, leaving 7 bases unmatched. Germline CDR1 and CDR2: LGHDT and YNNKEL (reference sequence). CDR3 bases: TGTGCCACAAGCTGGCGGGGGAGCACAGATACGCAGTATTTT. Its translation is CATSWRGSTDTQYF.